These T cell receptor beta chains were read from a single sample in a study of T cell responses to AZD1222 COVID-19 vaccine. Repertoires were generated with immunoSEQ multiplex PCR, while TCRdb's copy carries only in-frame clones and drops some. This table has approximately 92,000 clones, over 80% appearing once. Specimen: peripheral blood, collected on day 0 of AZD1222 vaccination. These TCRs come from an adult in good health. The CDR3 runs from the conserved cysteine through the conserved F or W. The D gene is left open where the match is weak. Where a row states a size, it is once, few, many or the class of an expanded clone; other rows omit it.

J gene	D gene	V gene	clone size	CDR3 DNA	CDR3 protein
TRBJ2-5	TRBD2	TRBV5-1	.	TGCGCCAGCAGCACCGGGACTAGCGGGGGGCATGAGACCCAGTACTTC	CASSTGTSGGHETQYF
TRBJ1-2	.	TRBV5-1	.	TGCGCCAGCAGCAGAACCGGGCCCCTTGATGGCTACACCTTC	CASSRTGPLDGYTF
TRBJ1-1	.	TRBV7-9	.	TGTGCCAGCAGTTTAATATCGGTACTGTGGGAGAACACTGAAGCTTTCTTT	CASSLISVLWENTEAFF
TRBJ2-7	.	TRBV5-6	.	TGTGCCAGCAGCTCCGGGGTGACCCCCTACGAGCAGTACTTC	CASSSGVTPYEQYF
TRBJ2-7	TRBD1	TRBV7-9	.	TGTGCCAGCAGCTCGAGCGGGGGACAGGGGTTTTCCCCTGGCGACGAGCAGTACTTC	CASSSSGGQGFSPGDEQYF
TRBJ1-3	.	TRBV7-2	.	TGTGCCAGCAGCTTAATAGGGCTGCAAAACACCATATATTTT	CASSLIGLQNTIYF
TRBJ2-7	TRBD2	TRBV3-1/TRBV3-2	.	TGTGCCAGCAGCGGAGCGGGGGTCCTGGAGCAGTACTTC	CASSGAGVLEQYF
TRBJ2-3	.	TRBV7-6	.	TGTGCCAGCAGCTTAACGCACCCTAGAACAGATACGCAGTATTTT	CASSLTHPRTDTQYF
TRBJ1-6	.	TRBV5-1	.	TGCGCCAGCAGCTTGGTGGACCCTTATAATTCACCCCTCCACTTT	CASSLVDPYNSPLHF
TRBJ2-7	TRBD2	TRBV4-1	few	TGCGCCAGCAGCCAAGGAGATAGCACTAGCGGGCTTTACGAGCAGTACTTC	CASSQGDSTSGLYEQYF
TRBJ1-5	TRBD1	TRBV28	.	TGTGCCAGCAGTTCCCCGACAGGGGGCGAGGATCAGCCCCAGCATTTT	CASSSPTGGEDQPQHF
TRBJ1-1	.	TRBV7-2	once	TGTGCCAGCAGCGCTAGTTCGGGCCTTTTCCGGTACCTAAACACTGAAGCTTTCTTT	CASSASSGLFRYLNTEAFF
TRBJ2-1	TRBD2	TRBV20-1	.	TGCAGTGCTAGTAGGCTAGCGGGGGGGCCGGGAAATGAGCAGTTCTTC	CSASRLAGGPGNEQFF
TRBJ1-1	.	TRBV28	once	TGTGCCAGCAGGATGGGTTACACTGAAGCTTTCTTT	CASRMGYTEAFF
TRBJ2-2	.	TRBV7-3	.	TGTGCCAGCAGCTTATCACCTAGCAAGGGCGGGGAGCTGTTTTTT	CASSLSPSKGGELFF
TRBJ1-2	TRBD1	TRBV18	.	TGTGCCAGCTCACCCCCCGGACAGGGGGCTAACTATGGCTACACCTTC	CASSPPGQGANYGYTF
TRBJ1-2	.	TRBV7-2	.	TGTGCCAGCAGCCCAAGGTGGGGCGGAGGCGATGGCTACACCTTC	CASSPRWGGGDGYTF
TRBJ2-2	TRBD1	TRBV11-2	.	TGTGCCAGCAGCTTGACAGGGGTCGGGGAGCTGTTTTTT	CASSLTGVGELFF
TRBJ1-1	.	TRBV5-1	.	TGCGCCAGCACCGGAGGGAACACTGAAGCTTTCTTT	CASTGGNTEAFF